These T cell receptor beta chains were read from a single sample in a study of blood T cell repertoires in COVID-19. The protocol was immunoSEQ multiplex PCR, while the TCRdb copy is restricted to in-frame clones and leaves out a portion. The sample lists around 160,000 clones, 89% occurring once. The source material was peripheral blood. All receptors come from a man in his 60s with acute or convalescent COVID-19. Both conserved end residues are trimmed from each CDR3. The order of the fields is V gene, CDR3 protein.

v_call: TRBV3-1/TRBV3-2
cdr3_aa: ASSQDSQIQRPQH

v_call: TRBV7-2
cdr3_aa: ASSPRTGVTYGYT

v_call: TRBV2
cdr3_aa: ASSKVSGGVNYNEQF

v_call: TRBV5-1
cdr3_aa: ASSSGTGYYEQY

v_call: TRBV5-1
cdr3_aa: ASSGSGSSYEQY

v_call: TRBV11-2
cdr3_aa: ASSSYLTGDQETQY

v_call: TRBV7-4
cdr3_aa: ASSSDWLTPYEQY

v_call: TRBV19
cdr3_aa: AAGGGLYSNQPQH

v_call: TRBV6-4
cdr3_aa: ASSDSGTPTLSSGGRSSYNEQF

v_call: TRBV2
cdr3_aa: ASKGWTGGSQPQH

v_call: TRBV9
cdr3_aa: ASSVADRGGNEKLF

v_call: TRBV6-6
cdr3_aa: ASSPDRNRGYF

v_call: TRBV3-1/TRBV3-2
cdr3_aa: ASSQGLGTVSNQPQH

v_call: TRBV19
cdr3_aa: ASIGTVSTGGEQF

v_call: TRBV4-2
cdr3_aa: ASSQDFQGRGLAGGHRYNEQF

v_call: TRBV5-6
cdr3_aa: ASSPLQAFEQF

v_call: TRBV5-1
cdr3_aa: ASSGTVTPGELF

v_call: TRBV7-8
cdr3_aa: ASSLDQGFYGYT

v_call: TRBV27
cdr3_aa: ASRAGNQDTQY

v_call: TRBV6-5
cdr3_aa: ASSYRGNTEAF

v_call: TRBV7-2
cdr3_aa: ASSLARVRAGNTIY

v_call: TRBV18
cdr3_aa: ASSPRVLRSYNEQF

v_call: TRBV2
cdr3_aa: ASSLRGWNSPLH

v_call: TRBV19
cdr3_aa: ASRSGDRAGNSPLH

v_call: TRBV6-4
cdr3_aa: ASIGQGASGTYEQY

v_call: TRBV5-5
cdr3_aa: ASSAARVSYEQY

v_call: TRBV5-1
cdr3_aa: ASRINSGYGYT

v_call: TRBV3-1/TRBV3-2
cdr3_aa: ASSQLALLAGDHNEQF

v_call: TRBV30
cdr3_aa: AWNRGGWETQY

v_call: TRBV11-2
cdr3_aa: ASRAGGGVTYEQY

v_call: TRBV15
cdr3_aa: ATSKDRNTNYGYT

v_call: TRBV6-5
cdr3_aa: ASSLGGGYNEQF

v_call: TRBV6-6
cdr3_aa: ASLEAGRGDTQY

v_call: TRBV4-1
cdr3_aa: ASSQEQRGGLYNEQF

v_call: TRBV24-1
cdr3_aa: ATSDPLDRVGGYT

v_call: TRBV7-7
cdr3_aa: ASSLGTGRGNTIY

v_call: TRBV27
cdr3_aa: ASRARPAGANYEQY

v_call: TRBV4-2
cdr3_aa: ASSQVRGGAYEQY

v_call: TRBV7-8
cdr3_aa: ASKDWTGHGNTIY

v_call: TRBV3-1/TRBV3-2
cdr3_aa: ASSQGYREYYEKLF

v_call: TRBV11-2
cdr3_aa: ASRQGWTEAF

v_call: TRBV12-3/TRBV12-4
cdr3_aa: ASSLGPNTEAF

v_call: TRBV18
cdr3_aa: ASSPPSSGGYNEQF

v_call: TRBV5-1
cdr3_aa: ASSLSTGGTEAF

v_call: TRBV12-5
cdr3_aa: ASGSGQSPPDTQY

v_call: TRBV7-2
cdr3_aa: ASSLPPTPTYGYT

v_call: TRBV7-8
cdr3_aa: ASSPDRATNEKLF

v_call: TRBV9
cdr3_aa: ASSATGSSYEQY

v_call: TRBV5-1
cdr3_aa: ASRSGLAGGPLDTQY

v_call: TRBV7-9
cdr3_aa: ASSKWTGSGGDYNEQF

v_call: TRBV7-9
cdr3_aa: ASSLDINYGYT

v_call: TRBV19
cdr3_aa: ASSIDSSAPNYGYT

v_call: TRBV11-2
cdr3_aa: ASSRSGGYEQY

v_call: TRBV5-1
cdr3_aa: ASSPRGDGEKLF

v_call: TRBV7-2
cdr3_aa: ASSSIGQATEQY